This T cell receptor beta chain was profiled in a study of graft-versus-host responses after intestinal transplantation. As to this clone: The antigen remains undetermined.

TCRdb keeps only in-frame clones here, not all; method: immunoSEQ multiplex PCR. The sample yields roughly 100,000 clones, 80% to 95% seen once. The CDR3 runs to 14 residues. With V trimmed by 4 bases and J by 2 bases, 3 bases remained unmatched. CDR1 and CDR2 from the germline V gene are PRHDT and FYEKMQ (reference sequence). Specimen: unstimulated CD8+ T cells sorted from spleen or lymph node cells, collected before intestinal transplant. This chain connects TRBV13 to TRBJ2-7; 9 bases map to TRBD2. The TCR originated in a human donor who received an intestinal transplant. The CDR3, as DNA: TGTGCCAGCAGCTCCAGACTAGCGGCCTACGAGCAGTACTTC. Protein sequence: CASSSRLAAYEQYF.